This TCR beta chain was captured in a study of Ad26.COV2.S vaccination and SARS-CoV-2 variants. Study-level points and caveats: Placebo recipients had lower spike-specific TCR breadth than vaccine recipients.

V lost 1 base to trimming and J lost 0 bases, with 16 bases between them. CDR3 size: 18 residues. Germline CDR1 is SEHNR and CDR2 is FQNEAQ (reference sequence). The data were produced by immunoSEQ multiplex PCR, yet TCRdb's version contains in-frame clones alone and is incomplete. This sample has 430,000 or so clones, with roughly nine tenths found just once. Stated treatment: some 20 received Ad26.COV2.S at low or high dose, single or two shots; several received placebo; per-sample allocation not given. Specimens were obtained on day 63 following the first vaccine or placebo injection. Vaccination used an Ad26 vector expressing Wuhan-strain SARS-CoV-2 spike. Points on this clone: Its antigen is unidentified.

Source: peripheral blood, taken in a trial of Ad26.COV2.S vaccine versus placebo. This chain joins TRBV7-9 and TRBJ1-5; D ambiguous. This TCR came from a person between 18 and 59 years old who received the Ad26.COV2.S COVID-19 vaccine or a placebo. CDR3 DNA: TGTGCCAGCAGCTTAGGGATGTCGGAACAGTATAGCAATCAGCCCCAGCATTTT. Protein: CASSLGMSEQYSNQPQHF.